This T cell receptor beta chain was recorded in a study of a mutant IDH1 vaccine in newly diagnosed glioma. At the level of the study: Patients had received radiotherapy, temozolomide, or both previously, most receiving both. General study results and limits: Among all patients, vaccine-induced immune responses occurred in roughly 93%. Seemingly, top peripheral T cell clonotype changes bore no relation to pseudoprogression.

Germline lookup yields CDR1 SEHNR and CDR2 FQNEAQ (reference sequence). The junction had 9 bases not matched to a gene; V was cut back by 5 bases and J by 5 bases. This CDR3 contains 16 residues. Libraries were prepared by immunoSEQ multiplex PCR; TCRdb keeps only in-frame clonotypes and omits some of them. The sample carries about 25,000 clones, roughly 93% recorded once. The time point was: baseline, week 1 (first vaccination visit). The treatment is: pre-vaccination baseline after standard-of-care therapy. Note on this clone: Its target is unknown.

This chain joins TRBV7-9 and TRBJ2-7, with 13 positions matching TRBD2. The receptor was isolated from a man aged 35-49 years with glioma. The sample here was PBMCs, taken from a glioma patient treated with radiotherapy, temozolomide or both. CDR3 sequence: CASSPRTSGSLDEQYF. The CDR3 DNA reads TGTGCCAGCAGCCCCCGGACTAGCGGGAGTTTAGACGAGCAGTACTTC.